The 21 T cell receptor beta chains listed next were all sequenced from one sample in a study of blood T cell repertoires in COVID-19. Using immunoSEQ multiplex PCR, the repertoire was profiled, and TCRdb retains in-frame clones only, with some absent. The sample has 35,000 to 50,000 clones, roughly 85% seen once. The specimen was peripheral blood. Receptors were obtained from a man between 60 and 75 years old with acute or convalescent COVID-19.

This clone was seen just once. The chain links TRBV11-2 to TRBJ2-1; D gene unclear. V lost 1 base, J lost 6 bases, and 13 bases lay in between. The CDR3 loop spans 15 amino acids. The germline CDR1 and CDR2 sequences are SGHAT and FQNNGV. The DNA of the CDR3 is TGTGCCAGCAGCTTAGGGCTCTCCCCCTTCAATGAGCAGTTCTTC. This translates into CASSLGLSPFNEQFF.

This clone was seen a handful of times. The J gene is TRBJ1-2, the V gene TRBV29-1; D ambiguous. Between the trimmed V and J ends, which lost 4 bases and 4 bases, there was a span of 7 bases. Germline CDR1 SQVTM, CDR2 ANQGSEA. The CDR3 is 11 amino acids. The CDR3 here is CSVAEFYGYTF. The CDR3 DNA is TGCAGCGTTGCGGAGTTCTATGGCTACACCTTC.

The V and J genes are TRBV5-1 and TRBJ1-2; the D gene is possibly TRBD1 (5 bases). The CDR3 is 15 amino acids. Germline CDR1 SGHRS, CDR2 YFSETQ. Trimming took off 7 bases at V and 8 bases at J, with 24 bases between the two ends. CDR3 coding DNA: TGCGCCAGCGGGGAACGCGGGACGCAAGCTCAGGGCTACACCTTC. It translates to CASGERGTQAQGYTF.

V gene TRBV24-1 combines with J gene TRBJ2-1, with D tentatively TRBD2 (6 bases). V was trimmed by 7 bases and J by 0 bases, leaving 15 bases between them. The CDR3 is 16 amino acids. Looked up from germline, CDR1 is KGHDR and CDR2 is SFDVKD. The CDR3: CATSRAGTGSYNEQFF. In DNA, the CDR3 is TGTGCCACCAGCAGAGCCGGGACTGGCTCCTACAATGAGCAGTTCTTC.

This rearrangement joins TRBV7-6 to TRBJ2-6, with D perhaps TRBD1 (6 bases). CDR3 length equals 15 residues. Germline CDR1 SGHVS, CDR2 FNYEAQ. The V end was cut by 5 bases, the J end by 4 bases, with 12 bases between. The DNA of the CDR3 is TGTGCCAGCAGCCCGACAGGATCCGGGGCCAACGTCCTGACTTTC. Translation gives CASSPTGSGANVLTF.

V usage is TRBV27 and J usage is TRBJ2-5; 12 bases fit TRBD1. The trim removed 7 bases at V and 5 bases at J, leaving 8 bases unmatched. This CDR3 comprises 15 residues. Germline values: CDR1 MNHEY, CDR2 SMNVEV (reference sequence). The CDR3 sequence: CASKRGQGAWETQYF. The CDR3 bases are TGTGCCAGCAAACGGGGACAGGGGGCTTGGGAGACCCAGTACTTC.

The gene calls are TRBV7-8 and TRBJ2-7; 7 nucleotides agree with TRBD1. V trimming: 5 bases; J trimming: 2 bases; junction bases outside the gene matches: 9. The CDR3 has 15 amino acids. The germline gives CDR1 SGHVS, CDR2 FQNEAQ. CDR3 region: CASSPRTGAAYEQYF. The CDR3 DNA sequence: TGTGCCAGCAGCCCACGGACAGGCGCGGCCTACGAGCAGTACTTC.

This clone was recorded only once. The chain is built from TRBV19 and TRBJ1-1; weak D call: TRBD1 (6 bases). The germline V and J ends were trimmed by 5 bases and 0 bases, with 13 bases remaining between them. This CDR3 has 15 amino acids. CDR1 and CDR2 (germline): LNHDA, SQIVND (reference sequence). The CDR3 DNA follows: TGTGCCAGTAGTTCCCAAGACAGGTTGAACACTGAAGCTTTCTTT. It codes for CASSSQDRLNTEAFF. The variable domain in full, completed from reference TRBV19 and TRBJ1-1, reads DGGITQSPKYLFRKEGQNVTLSCEQNLNHDAMYWYRQDPGQGLRLIYYSQIVNDFQKGDIAEGYSVSREKKESFPLTVTSAQKNPTAFYLCASSSQDRLNTEAFFGQGTRLTVV.

V gene TRBV7-2 combines with J gene TRBJ1-1, with 10 bases matching TRBD1. CDR1 SGHTA and CDR2 FQGNSA come from the germline V gene. V trimming: 6 bases; J trimming: 4 bases; junction bases outside the gene matches: 5. CDR3 length equals 14 residues. CDR3 DNA: TGTGCCAGCAGACGGGACAGGGGACCCACTGAAGCTTTCTTT. Amino acid sequence: CASRRDRGPTEAFF. The whole variable domain, filled in from reference TRBV7-2 and TRBJ1-1, reads GAGVSQSPSNKVTEKGKDVELRCDPISGHTALYWYRQSLGQGLEFLIYFQGNSAPDKSGLPSDRFSAERTGGSVSTLTIQRTQQEDSAVYLCASRRDRGPTEAFFGQGTRLTVV.

This chain uses TRBV7-9 with TRBJ2-5; TRBD1 matches at 9 bases. Per the germline V gene, CDR1 is SEHNR and CDR2 is FQNEAQ (reference sequence). Trimming took 5 bases from V and 5 from J; bases not matched to a gene: 12. The CDR3 has 16 residues. CDR3 region: CASSARDREVSETQYF. For the CDR3, the DNA is TGTGCCAGCAGCGCCCGGGACAGGGAGGTGTCGGAGACCCAGTACTTC.

The chain uses TRBV5-1 and TRBJ2-7; 8 bases agree with TRBD1. Germline V gene data show CDR1 as SGHRS and CDR2 as YFSETQ. V was clipped by 4 bases and J by 5 bases; unmatched bases: 11. The CDR3 is 15 amino acids. The CDR3 loop reads CASSQNRGNRDEQYF. CDR3 in DNA: TGCGCCAGCAGCCAAAACAGGGGGAATAGGGACGAGCAGTACTTC.

CDR3 nucleotides: TGTGCCAGCAGTTACCCCGGACAGGGAGGGGACACTGAAGCTTTCTTT. This gives the protein CASSYPGQGGDTEAFF. The J gene is TRBJ1-1, the V gene TRBV6-2 or TRBV6-3, with 8 bases that match TRBD1. The CDR3 extends over 16 amino acids. V shed 2 bases, J shed 3 bases, and the junction held 8 bases outside the gene matches. CDR1 MNHEY and CDR2 SVGEGT come from the germline V gene.

The genes are TRBV10-3 and TRBJ1-3; 7 nucleotides match TRBD1. Germline V gene sequence: CDR1 ENHRY, CDR2 SYGVKD. The CDR3 is 13 amino acids. With V trimmed by 10 bases and J by 0 bases, 3 bases remained unmatched. The CDR3, as DNA: TGTGCCACAGGGGGAACCTCTGGAAACACCATATATTTT. Amino acids: CATGGTSGNTIYF.

The chain combines TRBV18 with TRBJ2-5; 9 bases agree with TRBD1. Trimming cost V 3 bases and J 5 bases; bases outside gene matches: 4. This CDR3 contains 14 residues. Germline assignment: CDR1 KGHSH and CDR2 LQKENI. CDR3 sequence: CASSPGTGLETQYF. DNA of the CDR3: TGTGCCAGCTCACCCGGGACAGGGCTGGAGACCCAGTACTTC.

Of note for this clone: At the DNA level, this CDR3 is encoded by other sequences in the same sample as well. The genes are TRBV7-2 and TRBJ2-1; 7 bases fit TRBD2. CDR1 and CDR2 (germline): SGHTA, FQGNSA. V gave up 1 base and J gave up 1 base; unmatched junction bases: 1. The CDR3 has 15 residues. CDR3 sequence reads: CASSLVGGSYNEQFF. The CDR3 DNA follows: TGTGCCAGCAGCTTAGTCGGGGGGTCCTACAATGAGCAGTTCTTC.

This clone was recorded once. V and J are TRBV12-3 or TRBV12-4 and TRBJ2-5, with TRBD1 matching over 9 bases. J gave up 4 bases and V 7 bases, and 4 bases lay outside the gene matches. This CDR3 has 13 residues. CDR3 in amino acids: CASNYRGLETQYF. CDR3 bases: TGTGCCAGCAACTACAGGGGGCTAGAGACCCAGTACTTC.

This chain connects TRBV4-3 to TRBJ2-5; 16 bases align to TRBD2. The CDR3 consists of 18 residues. Germline lookup yields CDR1 LGHNA and CDR2 YSLEER. V shed 1 base, J shed 4 bases, and the junction held 6 bases outside the gene matches. DNA for the CDR3: TGCGCCAGCAGCCAAGGCCCAGGGACTAGCGGGGGGGCAGAGACCCAGTACTTC. It translates to CASSQGPGTSGGAETQYF.

The chain links TRBV5-5 to TRBJ1-2; D perhaps matches TRBD1 (6 bases). V gave up 3 bases and J gave up 4 bases, with 22 bases separating them. This CDR3 spans 17 amino acids. Per germline, CDR1 SGHKS and CDR2 YYEKEE (reference sequence). This CDR3 is CASSSSLTGQLFYGYTF. As DNA, the CDR3 is TGTGCCAGCAGCTCCTCTTTGACTGGACAGCTCTTCTATGGCTACACCTTC.

The rearrangement uses TRBV5-1 and TRBJ2-1; 8 nucleotides agree with TRBD2. The CDR3 runs 16 residues. Germline values: CDR1 SGHRS, CDR2 YFSETQ. The J segment lost 2 bases and the V segment lost 0 bases, leaving 4 bases of the junction unmatched. In DNA, the CDR3 is TGCGCCAGCAGCTTGGATGGTAGCGGGACCTACAATGAGCAGTTCTTC. Residues: CASSLDGSGTYNEQFF.

This chain connects TRBV5-1 to TRBJ1-2, with TRBD1 matching 9 bases. Germline V gives CDR1 SGHRS, CDR2 YFSETQ. The ends lost 4 bases at V and 5 bases at J; junction bases unmatched: 9. The CDR3 totals 15 residues. As DNA, the CDR3 is TGCGCCAGCAGCCCTGGGGACAGGGCCGTATATGGCTACACCTTC. Translation: CASSPGDRAVYGYTF. The whole variable domain, filled in from reference TRBV5-1 and TRBJ1-2, reads KAGVTQTPRYLIKTRGQQVTLSCSPISGHRSVSWYQQTPGQGLQFLFEYFSETQRNKGNFPGRFSGRQFSNSRSEMNVSTLELGDSALYLCASSPGDRAVYGYTFGSGTRLTVV.

The J gene is TRBJ2-5, the V gene TRBV3-1 (or the pseudogene TRBV3-2), with TRBD2 matching over 7 bases. CDR3 length equals 16 residues. Trimming at V came to 1 base and at J to 5 bases, leaving 10 bases not matched to a gene. Germline V lookup: CDR1 LGHDT, CDR2 YNNKEL (reference sequence). CDR3 region: CASSQGEAGVKETQYF. The CDR3 nucleotides are TGTGCCAGCAGCCAAGGGGAGGCGGGAGTTAAGGAGACCCAGTACTTC.